Each of the 32 T cell receptor beta chains below was sequenced from the same sample in a study of T cells after yellow fever vaccination (dated by TCRdb to about 2019). Libraries were built with 5' RACE. Sequencing relied on an Illumina HiSeq 2500. Using fastp trimming at Q25 and MiXCR clonotype assembly, TCRdb reanalyzed the public sequencing data and kept in-frame beta chains. Duplicate CDR3 protein sequences are folded into a single record with the most common DNA and genes. Recorded for this sample are 500,000 to 650,000 distinct CDR3 sequences; less than 20% of them occurred a single time. The ten largest clones add up to about 18% of the sample. This specimen's treatment or condition label, interpreted: live attenuated yellow fever vaccine strain. The sequences come from PBMCs, collected 5 to 6 days after the first yellow fever vaccination. The receptors derive from a man aged 18 to 35 who received the YFV17D yellow fever vaccine.

The sample holds a few counts of this clonotype. The rearrangement joins TRBV5-1 to TRBJ2-4; 10 bases are shared with TRBD2. The V gene end was trimmed by 0 bases and the J gene end by 8 bases; junction bases not matched to a gene: 23. Germline CDR1 and CDR2: SGHRS and YFSETQ. The CDR3 covers 21 residues. CDR3: CASSLGYKSYVAGGDLHIQYF. The CDR3 DNA is TGCGCCAGCAGCTTGGGGTACAAATCCTACGTAGCGGGGGGCGATTTGCACATTCAGTACTTC.

The V and J genes are TRBV29-1 and TRBJ1-4; D gene uncertain. The ends were cut back, 7 bases at V and 8 bases at J, with 11 bases in the middle. The germline gives CDR1 SQVTM, CDR2 ANQGSEA. This CDR3 comprises 11 residues. The CDR3 coding sequence is TGCAGCGGGTCGGTTGGCGAAAAACTGTTTTTT. It translates to CSGSVGEKLFF.

The rearrangement joins TRBV6-5 to TRBJ1-2; D is unclear. This CDR3 is 13 amino acids long. From germline, CDR1 is MNHEY and CDR2 SVGAGI. With 2 bases removed from V and 5 bases from J, the gap between germline ends came to 9 bases. The CDR3 DNA is TGTGCCAGCAGTTACGCTACCGGATATGGCTACACCTTC. It translates to CASSYATGYGYTF.

This clonotype has ten or more counts. The genes are TRBV6-5 and TRBJ1-2; unclear D gene. Germline V gives CDR1 MNHEY, CDR2 SVGAGI. This CDR3 is 14 amino acids long. The germline V and J ends were trimmed by 2 bases and 4 bases, with 11 bases remaining between them. The CDR3 DNA reads as TGTGCCAGCAGTTACCTTGGTAGAGGCTATGGCTACACCTTC. It specifies CASSYLGRGYGYTF.

V usage is TRBV6-1 and J usage is TRBJ2-7; 10 positions match TRBD2. CDR1 and CDR2 from the germline V gene are MNHNS and SASEGT. Trimming took 9 bases from V and 5 from J; bases not matched to a gene: 10. The CDR3 is 14 residues long. In DNA form, the CDR3 reads TGTGCCAGTAAAGCAGCGGGGGGGCCTGACGAGCAGTACTTC. The encoded protein is CASKAAGGPDEQYF.

The rearrangement joins TRBV9 to TRBJ1-1, with unresolved D. This CDR3 has 14 amino acids. With 0 bases removed from V and 0 bases from J, the gap between germline ends came to 6 bases. The germline V gene has CDR1 SGDLS and CDR2 YYNGEE. The DNA of the CDR3 is TGTGCCAGCAGCGTAGCGGCAGTGAACACTGAAGCTTTCTTT. Its protein is CASSVAAVNTEAFF. The whole variable domain, remainder taken from reference TRBV9 and TRBJ1-1, is DSGVTQTPKHLITATGQRVTLRCSPRSGDLSVYWYQQSLDQGLQFLIQYYNGEERAKGNILERFSAQQFPDLHSELNLSSLELGDSALYFCASSVAAVNTEAFFGQGTRLTVV.

The J gene is TRBJ1-2, the V gene TRBV20-1; D is undetermined. The germline gives CDR1 DFQATT, CDR2 SNEGSKA (reference sequence). V dropped 1 base and J dropped 8 bases, with 17 bases sitting between them. This CDR3 is built from 14 residues. DNA for the CDR3: TGCAGTGCTAGAGTCGCCAGGTTATCTATGGGCTACACCTTC. Protein: CSARVARLSMGYTF.

This clonotype was counted between two and nine times. The chain combines TRBV5-6 with TRBJ2-3; 8 bases are a match to TRBD2. After removal of 4 bases from V and 2 bases from J, the junction contained 3 bases not matched to a gene. The V gene's germline CDR1 is SGHDT and CDR2 YYEEEE. The CDR3 extends over 14 amino acids. In DNA form, the CDR3 reads TGTGCCAGCAGCAGCGGGGGCCTCACAGATACGCAGTATTTT. Encoded protein: CASSSGGLTDTQYF.

This clonotype occurred many times. The rearrangement uses TRBV6-5 and TRBJ1-5; TRBD1 aligns across 7 bases. This CDR3 has 14 amino acids. J lost 3 bases, V lost 6 bases, and 5 bases had no gene match. Germline CDR1 reads MNHEY; CDR2 reads SVGAGI. The CDR3 here is CASRSGTDNQPQHF. For the CDR3, the DNA is TGTGCCAGCAGGTCCGGGACAGACAATCAGCCCCAGCATTTT.

This clonotype was found a few times. V is TRBV7-9 and J is TRBJ2-1; D gene uncertain. The CDR3 is 11 residues long. Trimming cost V 3 bases and J 7 bases, with 4 bases left between them. The germline CDR1 and CDR2 sequences are SEHNR and FQNEAQ (reference sequence). CDR3 protein: CASSFQNEQFF. Here the CDR3 DNA reads TGTGCCAGCAGCTTTCAAAATGAGCAGTTCTTC. Filled out from reference TRBV7-9 and TRBJ2-1, the complete variable domain reads DTGVSQNPRHKITKRGQNVTFRCDPISEHNRLYWYRQTLGQGPEFLTYFQNEAQLEKSRLLSDRFSAERPKGSFSTLEIQRTEQGDSAMYLCASSFQNEQFFGPGTRLTVL.

The DNA for the CDR3 is TGTGCCAGCAGTTTTTTCCCCGGGGGTAGCTCCTACAATGAGCAGTTCTTC. Translation gives CASSFFPGGSSYNEQFF. This chain joins TRBV27 and TRBJ2-1; possible D gene TRBD2, 6 bases. Trimming stripped 3 bases from V and 0 bases from J, with 15 bases between. CDR1 MNHEY and CDR2 SMNVEV come from the germline V gene (reference sequence). This CDR3 spans 17 amino acids.

The chain uses TRBV6-2 or TRBV6-3 and TRBJ1-1, with D hard to call. The V gene's germline CDR1 is MNHEY and CDR2 SVGEGT. The CDR3 runs to 14 residues. V lost 7 bases to trimming and J lost 3 bases, with 15 bases between them. The CDR3 sequence is CASTYQAGYTEAFF. The CDR3 nucleotides read TGTGCCAGCACCTACCAGGCGGGGTACACTGAAGCTTTCTTT.

This clonotype has only a few counts. J is TRBJ1-5 and V is TRBV27; no firm D call. Germline-derived CDR1 and CDR2 are MNHEY and SMNVEV (reference sequence). The CDR3 sequence is 13 residues long. V lost 4 bases and J 6 bases, leaving 10 bases between the germline ends. The CDR3 region has the DNA TGTGCCAGCAGTTGGAGGGCGGGTCAGCCCCAGCATTTT. Amino acids: CASSWRAGQPQHF.

This clonotype was counted a few times. V is TRBV3-1 and J is TRBJ1-4; no firm D call. Per germline, CDR1 LGHDT and CDR2 YNNKEL (reference sequence). This CDR3 spans 15 amino acids. Trimming took 4 bases from V and 8 from J, leaving 17 bases between them. CDR3 in DNA: TGTGCCAGCAGCCGAGATTCGGACGGATACGAAAAACTGTTTTTT. It is translated as CASSRDSDGYEKLFF.

The chain is built from TRBV28 and TRBJ2-1, with 8 positions matching TRBD2. This CDR3 has 15 residues. V was pared by 3 bases and J by 7 bases, with 8 bases of the junction left unmatched. Germline CDR1 MDHEN, CDR2 SYDVKM. CDR3 DNA: TGTGCCAGCAGTTTCTTGGGACTAGGGTTAAATGAGCAGTTCTTC. Translated: CASSFLGLGLNEQFF.

This clonotype occurred a few times. The chain combines TRBV21-1 with TRBJ2-3. TRBV21-1 is labeled a pseudogene. The CDR3 runs to 16 residues. The CDR3 region has the DNA TGTGCCAGCAGCAAATCGCCACTGATCGGCACAGATACGCAGTATTTT. It encodes CASSKSPLIGTDTQYF.

CDR3: CASSPIDRAGQPQHF. The CDR3 nucleotides are TGTGCCAGCAGCCCTATTGACAGGGCAGGTCAGCCCCAGCATTTT. The chain has TRBV6-1 and TRBJ1-5; 7 nucleotides align to TRBD1. The trim removed 6 bases at V and 6 bases at J, leaving 11 bases unmatched. Per the germline V gene, CDR1 is MNHNS and CDR2 is SASEGT. The CDR3 is made up of 15 amino acids.

The chain has TRBV11-2 and TRBJ2-2, with D possibly being TRBD2 (5 bases). The CDR3 runs to 13 residues. V was clipped by 5 bases and J by 7 bases, with 11 bases between them. Germline-derived CDR1 and CDR2 are SGHAT and FQNNGV. The CDR3: CASSPDRGGELFF. The CDR3 DNA reads TGTGCCAGCAGCCCAGACCGGGGCGGGGAGCTGTTTTTT.

The J gene is TRBJ2-7, the V gene TRBV15; the D gene is possibly TRBD2 (6 bases). The germline V gene has CDR1 LNHNV and CDR2 YYDKDF (reference sequence). Trimming pared 1 base from V and 7 bases from J, leaving 14 bases between. The CDR3 is 14 amino acids. This CDR3 reads CATSRVEGSGEQYV. The CDR3 nucleotides are TGTGCCACCAGCAGAGTCGAAGGGAGCGGGGAGCAGTACGTC.

J is TRBJ1-4 and V is TRBV12-3 or TRBV12-4; tentative D call: TRBD1 (5 bases). The CDR3 totals 14 residues. V lost 7 bases and J 3 bases, leaving 12 bases between the germline ends. CDR3 sequence (DNA): TGTGCCAGCACCATTGGGGGGTCTAATGAAAAACTGTTTTTT. Protein product: CASTIGGSNEKLFF.

The CDR3: CASSMAGFREKLFF. CDR3 bases: TGTGCCAGCAGCATGGCGGGTTTCAGGGAAAAACTGTTTTTT. The gene calls are TRBV7-9 and TRBJ1-4; no definite D call. The length of the CDR3 is 14 residues. Trimming took off 5 bases at V and 8 bases at J, with 15 bases between the two ends. Germline-derived CDR1 and CDR2 are SEHNR and FQNEAQ (reference sequence). Full variable domain (outside the CDR3, taken from reference TRBV7-9 and TRBJ1-4): DTGVSQNPRHKITKRGQNVTFRCDPISEHNRLYWYRQTLGQGPEFLTYFQNEAQLEKSRLLSDRFSAERPKGSFSTLEIQRTEQGDSAMYLCASSMAGFREKLFFGSGTQLSVL.

There are a few counts of this clonotype. The J gene is TRBJ2-2, the V gene TRBV4-3; D is undetermined. The CDR3 runs to 16 residues. Between the trimmed V and J ends, which lost 0 bases and 4 bases, there was a span of 12 bases. Germline V gene lookup returns CDR1 LGHNA and CDR2 YSLEER. The CDR3 DNA sequence: TGCGCCAGCAGCCAAGATCTATGGGGAACCACCGGGGAGCTGTTTTTT. Translated: CASSQDLWGTTGELFF.

This clonotype was picked up a small number of times. The chain joins TRBV30 to TRBJ2-7, with 10 nucleotides matching TRBD1. The trim removed 5 bases at V and 4 bases at J, leaving 11 bases unmatched. The length of the CDR3 is 15 residues. Germline V lookup: CDR1 GTSNPN, CDR2 SVGIG (reference sequence). Here the CDR3 reads CAWGRPGTGVYEQYF. CDR3 in DNA: TGTGCCTGGGGACGCCCCGGGACAGGGGTATACGAGCAGTACTTC.

This clonotype appeared a few times. The genes are TRBV4-2 and TRBJ2-7; 7 positions match TRBD1. Trimming at V came to 2 bases and at J to 2 bases, leaving 6 bases not matched to a gene. This CDR3 is built from 15 residues. CDR1 and CDR2 (germline): LGHNA, YNFKEQ. CDR3 residues: CASSQPDRDPYEQYF. CDR3 sequence (DNA): TGTGCCAGCAGCCAACCCGACAGGGACCCCTACGAGCAGTACTTC.

The chain employs TRBV27 and TRBJ1-3; D possibly corresponds to TRBD1 (5 bases). Trimming left V 0 bases short and J 0 bases short, with 9 bases between. The CDR3 has 16 amino acids. CDR1 and CDR2 (germline): MNHEY, SMNVEV (reference sequence). Here the CDR3 reads CASSLSRALSGNTIYF. CDR3 sequence (DNA): TGTGCCAGCAGTTTATCCAGGGCGCTCTCTGGAAACACCATATATTTT.

V is TRBV4-1 and J is TRBJ2-3, with 9 nucleotides matching TRBD1. The V segment lost 1 base and the J segment 3 bases; nucleotides outside the gene matches: 8. This CDR3 is 17 amino acids long. Per the germline V gene, CDR1 is MGHRA and CDR2 is YSYEKL. The CDR3 coding sequence is TGCGCCAGCAGCCAAGGATGGACAGGGGAGGTAACAGATACGCAGTATTTT. This sequence encodes CASSQGWTGEVTDTQYF.

J is TRBJ2-5 and V is TRBV5-1; TRBD1 might be the D (5 bases). There are 16 residues in the CDR3. CDR1 is SGHRS, CDR2 YFSETQ, per germline. V lost 4 bases to trimming and J lost 3 bases, with 19 bases between them. The CDR3: CASSPSPPQAKETQYF. CDR3 nucleotide sequence: TGCGCCAGCAGCCCGTCCCCTCCACAGGCAAAAGAGACCCAGTACTTC.

The V and J genes are TRBV7-6 and TRBJ2-6, with a possible D match to TRBD1 (6 bases). CDR3 size: 16 residues. The germline CDR1 and CDR2 sequences are SGHVS and FNYEAQ. Trimming pared 4 bases from V and 1 base from J, leaving 11 bases between. The chain's CDR3 is CASSSGQRSGANVLTF. For the CDR3, the DNA is TGTGCCAGCAGCTCAGGACAGCGATCTGGGGCCAACGTCCTGACTTTC. Based on the CDR3 plus reference TRBV7-6 and TRBJ2-6, the full variable domain is GAGVSQSPRYKVTKRGQDVALRCDPISGHVSLYWYRQALGQGPEFLTYFNYEAQQDKSGLPNDRFSAERPEGSISTLTIQRTEQRDSAMYRCASSSGQRSGANVLTFGAGSRLTVL.

The genes are TRBV9 and TRBJ2-3; D is tentatively TRBD1 or TRBD2 (5 bases each). The CDR3 length is 15 residues. CDR1 and CDR2 from the germline V gene are SGDLS and YYNGEE. Between the trimmed V and J ends, which lost 4 bases and 6 bases, there was a span of 18 bases. CDR3 sequence reads: CASSIGTVQPDTQYF. The CDR3 DNA reads TGTGCCAGCAGCATCGGGACCGTTCAGCCGGATACGCAGTATTTT.

The genes are TRBV5-1 and TRBJ2-2; D gene uncertain. The CDR3 length is 14 residues. V lost 4 bases and J 3 bases, leaving 10 bases between the germline ends. Germline CDR1 reads SGHRS; CDR2 reads YFSETQ. The CDR3 DNA is TGCGCCAGCAGCCCGAGGATCTACACCGGGGAGCTGTTTTTT. Translating it yields CASSPRIYTGELFF.

This rearrangement joins TRBV1 to TRBJ2-3; the D call in the table, TRBD2, was not verified against the DNA. TRBV1 is termed a pseudogene. The CDR3 consists of 18 residues. As DNA, the CDR3 is TGCACCTCACCCCGGGGACTAGCGGGGGGTCCAAGCACAGATACGCAGTATTTT. Encoded protein: CTSPRGLAGGPSTDTQYF.

The table lists this clonotype with a few counts. The DNA for the CDR3 is TGTGCCAGCAGCTTGGGGCCAGGGAACTCTGGAAACACCATATATTTT. Its translation is CASSLGPGNSGNTIYF. The rearrangement joins TRBV5-6 to TRBJ1-3, with D maybe TRBD1 (5 bases). V was clipped by 0 bases and J by 0 bases, with 10 bases between them. The CDR3 loop spans 16 amino acids. CDR1 and CDR2 from the germline V gene are SGHDT and YYEEEE. Together with reference TRBV5-6 and TRBJ1-3, the CDR3 gives the full variable domain: DAGVTQSPTHLIKTRGQQVTLRCSPKSGHDTVSWYQQALGQGPQFIFQYYEEEERQRGNFPDRFSGHQFPNYSSELNVNALLLGDSALYLCASSLGPGNSGNTIYFGEGSWLTVV.